The 8 T cell receptor beta chains below were found in one sample sequenced in a study of response to subunit inactivated influenza vaccine. TCRdb redid the calling of the RT-PCR reads with MiXCR, one entry per CDR3 protein. The sample has a few hundred thousand distinct CDR3 sequences; around a fifth are singletons. The specimen comprised PBMCs from blood, sampled 21 months after vaccination. These receptors all come from a man aged 50-75 years who received an inactivated influenza vaccine.

As to this clonotype: The junction shows a germline mismatch at one end, possibly a read error. J is TRBJ2-5 and V is TRBV7-7, with 7 bases that match TRBD1. CDR1 SSHAT and CDR2 FNYEAQ come from the germline V gene (reference sequence). The CDR3 consists of 14 residues. CDR3 DNA: TGTGCTAGCAGCCTCGGGACAGCTAAAGAGACCCAGTACTTC. Translation: CASSLGTAKETQYF.

The chain links TRBV5-5 to TRBJ1-6; 11 bases agree with TRBD1. CDR1 is SGHKS and CDR2 is YYEKEE in the germline V gene (reference sequence). The CDR3 length is 16 residues. The V segment lost 4 bases and the J segment 7 bases; nucleotides outside the gene matches: 7. The CDR3 DNA follows: TGTGCCAGCAGCAGCTTGGGGACAGGGGGAAATTCACCCCTCCACTTT. Translating gives CASSSLGTGGNSPLHF.

The genes are TRBV6-2 or TRBV6-3 and TRBJ1-1, with 9 bases matching TRBD1. The germline V gene encodes CDR1 MNHEY and CDR2 SVGEGT. The ends lost 5 bases at V and 7 bases at J; junction bases unmatched: 8. The CDR3 extends over 14 amino acids. CDR3 DNA sequence: TGTGCCAGCAGTCCGGGACAGGGCCTCCGTGAAGCTTTCTTT. Translating gives CASSPGQGLREAFF.

This clonotype was observed a few times. J is TRBJ1-6 and V is TRBV18, with D uncertain. V gave up 0 bases and J gave up 10 bases, with 13 bases separating them. The CDR3 is 15 residues long. Per germline, CDR1 KGHSH and CDR2 LQKENI. The CDR3 nucleotides are TGTGCCAGCTCACCACCGGACGGAGGAAGGTCACCCCTCCACTTT. Protein product: CASSPPDGGRSPLHF.

This sequence joins TRBV7-2 and TRBJ1-4; D is unresolved. V was cut by 2 bases and J by 0 bases, with 10 bases left in between. The CDR3 covers 16 residues. Germline V gene lookup returns CDR1 SGHTA and CDR2 FQGNSA. The CDR3 protein is CASSLTLIATNEKLFF. The CDR3 nucleotides read TGTGCCAGCAGCTTAACCCTGATTGCAACTAATGAAAAACTGTTTTTT. Using reference TRBV7-2 and TRBJ1-4 for the parts outside the CDR3, the full variable domain is GAGVSQSPSNKVTEKGKDVELRCDPISGHTALYWYRQSLGQGLEFLIYFQGNSAPDKSGLPSDRFSAERTGGSVSTLTIQRTQQEDSAVYLCASSLTLIATNEKLFFGSGTQLSVL.

The rearrangement links TRBV27 to TRBJ2-1, with 7 bases matching TRBD1. CDR3 size: 14 residues. V lost 1 base, J lost 5 bases, and 2 bases stayed unmatched. Germline CDR1 is MNHEY and CDR2 is SMNVEV (reference sequence). Here the CDR3 DNA reads TGTGCCAGCAGTTTATTGGGACAGCACAATGAGCAGTTCTTC. Protein product: CASSLLGQHNEQFF.

The rearrangement uses TRBV4-3 and TRBJ2-2; weak D call: TRBD2 (6 bases). The CDR3 totals 17 residues. V gave up 2 bases and J gave up 1 base, with 14 bases separating them. Germline V lookup: CDR1 LGHNA, CDR2 YSLEER. The DNA for the CDR3 is TGCGCCAGCAGCCAACTTACGGCGGGGATGAACACCGGGGAGCTGTTTTTT. It translates to CASSQLTAGMNTGELFF.

A word on this clonotype: This clone may be a read error of a much larger clone one base away. The rearrangement uses TRBV28 and TRBJ1-4; no reliable D call. Deletions cut 3 bases from V and 12 bases from J, with 11 bases between. Per the germline V gene, CDR1 is MDHEN and CDR2 is SYDVKM. The CDR3 is made up of 12 amino acids. CDR3 in DNA: TGTGCCAGCAGTTTGAATGGGGAAGAACTGTTTTTT. Its protein product is CASSLNGEELFF.